The 8 T cell receptor beta chains reported below all come from one sample, sequenced in a study of T cells in Graves' hyperthyroidism and ophthalmopathy. TCR beta CDR3 region amplification was performed from RNA transcripts. The primer set for the first-round RT-PCR of the TCR CDR3 was HTBI. TCRdb analysed the multiplex PCR reads with MiXCR anew, one entry per CDR3 protein. Of roughly 360,000 distinct CDR3 sequences in the sample, roughly 14% were seen once. Sequenced sample: blood. Every receptor here comes from a man aged 30 to 45 with Graves' hyperthyroidism that later progressed to Graves' ophthalmopathy.

This clonotype was counted between two and nine times. The V call is TRBV20-1, the J call TRBJ2-5; D remains unclear. The V gene lost 0 bases and the J gene lost 3 bases, with 17 bases spanning the gap. Germline lookup yields CDR1 DFQATT and CDR2 SNEGSKA (reference sequence). The CDR3 is 16 residues long. CDR3 nucleotide sequence: TGCAGTGCTAGAGATCTAGGGTACACGGGCGAAGAGACCCAGTACTTC. This translates into CSARDLGYTGEETQYF.

As regards this clonotype: One end of the junction fails to match germline, which may point to a read error. The chain has TRBV7-2 and TRBJ1-5, with D uncertain. Germline V CDR1 and CDR2: SGHTA, FQGNSA. The CDR3 is 18 amino acids. DNA for the CDR3: TGTGCCAGCAGCTTATCGGGCCCTACGCTCCTTAACAATCGGCCCCGGCATTTT. Protein sequence: CASSLSGPTLLNNRPRHF.

This clonotype showed up many times. This rearrangement joins TRBV10-1 to TRBJ2-7; tentatively, D is TRBD1 (6 bases). Trimming pared 6 bases from V and 3 bases from J, leaving 15 bases between. There are 14 residues in the CDR3. Germline V gives CDR1 WNHNN, CDR2 SYGVQD (reference sequence). The CDR3 nucleotides are TGCGCCAGCAGCCGGGACAACGCAAACTACGAGCAGTACTTC. It translates to CASSRDNANYEQYF.

About this clonotype itself: This may come from a read error, since a much larger clone is one base off. The rearrangement joins TRBV2 to TRBJ1-1, with D maybe TRBD1 (6 bases). Germline-derived CDR1 and CDR2 are SNHLY and FYNNEI. The CDR3 is made up of 13 amino acids. CDR3 region: CASRGLGDTEASF. The CDR3 nucleotides are TGTGCCAGCAGGGGGCTAGGGGACACTGAAGCTTCCTTT. The entire variable domain, with the rest obtained from reference TRBV2 and TRBJ1-1, is as follows: EPEVTQTPSHQVTQMGQEVILRCVPISNHLYFYWYRQILGQKVEFLVSFYNNEISEKSEIFDDQFSVERPDGSNFTLKIRSTKLEDSAMYFCASRGLGDTEASFGQGTRLTVV.

This clonotype was seen ten or more times. The genes are TRBV6-6 and TRBJ2-3; the D is unclear. The germline V gene has CDR1 MNHNY and CDR2 SVGAGI (reference sequence). The V and J ends lost 0 bases and 6 bases respectively, with 13 bases between them. The CDR3 is 15 residues long. The CDR3 DNA reads as TGTGCCAGCAGTTACTCCCCCCGAATTGGTGATACGCAGTATTTT. Protein: CASSYSPRIGDTQYF.

This clonotype has at least ten counts. The chain has TRBV3-1 and TRBJ2-3, with D possibly TRBD2 on 6 matching bases. The CDR3 is made up of 14 amino acids. Trimming stripped 1 base from V and 3 bases from J, with 8 bases between. Germline V CDR1 and CDR2: LGHDT, YNNKEL (reference sequence). The CDR3 is CASSQGAGTDTQYF. Here the CDR3 DNA reads TGTGCCAGCAGCCAAGGCGCGGGAACAGATACGCAGTATTTT.

At least ten counts were recorded for this clonotype. The chain employs TRBV28 and TRBJ2-5; TRBD2 agrees at 12 bases. The CDR3 totals 19 residues. V shed 3 bases and J 4 bases; nucleotides not matched to a gene: 15. Germline V gives CDR1 MDHEN, CDR2 SYDVKM. The CDR3 nucleotides read TGTGCCAGCAGTTTCGGGACTCGGGCTAGCGGGGGGGCTAGAGAGACCCAGTACTTC. This gives the protein CASSFGTRASGGARETQYF. The entire variable domain, with the rest obtained from reference TRBV28 and TRBJ2-5, is as follows: DVKVTQSSRYLVKRTGEKVFLECVQDMDHENMFWYRQDPGLGLRLIYFSYDVKMKEKGDIPEGYSVSREKKERFSLILESASTNQTSMYLCASSFGTRASGGARETQYFGPGTRLLVL.

Points on this clonotype: The final CDR3 position lacks the conserved phenylalanine or tryptophan, pointing to a likely read error. The chain couples TRBV7-9 to TRBJ2-1; 10 nucleotides align to TRBD2. Germline CDR1 is SEHNR and CDR2 is FQNEAQ (reference sequence). This CDR3 has 16 amino acids. The V segment lost 5 bases and the J segment 8 bases; nucleotides outside the gene matches: 12. CDR3 coding DNA: TGTGCCAGCAGCCCGAGACTAGCGGGCTTCGCGGATGAGCAGTTCCTC. Its protein product is CASSPRLAGFADEQFL.